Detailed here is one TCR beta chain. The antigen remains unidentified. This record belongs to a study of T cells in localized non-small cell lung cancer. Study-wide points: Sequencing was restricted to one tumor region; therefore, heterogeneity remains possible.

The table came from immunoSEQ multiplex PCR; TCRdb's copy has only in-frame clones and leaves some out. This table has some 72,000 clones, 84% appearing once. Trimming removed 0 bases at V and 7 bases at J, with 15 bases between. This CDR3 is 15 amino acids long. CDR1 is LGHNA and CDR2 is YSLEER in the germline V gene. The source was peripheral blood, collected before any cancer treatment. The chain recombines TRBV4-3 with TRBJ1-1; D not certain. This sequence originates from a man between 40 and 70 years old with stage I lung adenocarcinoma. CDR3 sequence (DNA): TGCGCCAGCAGCCAAGAAGGCCATCGAGGGAATGAAGCTTTCTTT. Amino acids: CASSQEGHRGNEAFF.